Listed below are T cell receptor beta chains from one sample, sequenced in a study of monozygotic twins with inflammatory bowel disease. Each CDR3 protein gets one entry in TCRdb, which reprocessed the 5' RACE reads and gives no DNA. The sample table sets out 150,000 to 200,000 distinct CDR3 sequences. Source material: blood. These receptors all stem from a human donor with ulcerative colitis or Crohn's disease, or a healthy co-twin of an affected twin (not recorded which). CDR3s include the opening cysteine and the closing phenylalanine or tryptophan.

j_call v_call cdr3_aa
TRBJ2-3 TRBV12-3/TRBV12-4 CASSVGQGTDTQYF
TRBJ2-1 TRBV7-2 CASSPGTRWNEQFF
TRBJ1-1 TRBV12-3/TRBV12-4 CASNEPRGNTEAFF
TRBJ1-4 TRBV5-1 CASSLGQTNEKLFF
TRBJ2-5 TRBV14 CASSQDRDSQETQYF
TRBJ1-5 TRBV5-6 CASSPRLSNQPQHF
TRBJ2-7 TRBV20-1 CSAYITPGGAKDEQYF
TRBJ2-7 TRBV30 CAWKGDSYEQYF
TRBJ1-2 TRBV12-3/TRBV12-4 CASTLVQGYGYTF
TRBJ1-6 TRBV10-3 CAISVGVGEGSPLHF
TRBJ2-1 TRBV29-1 CSVEDPREGAYNEQFF
TRBJ2-3 TRBV7-9 CASSSPGLAGGTQYF
TRBJ2-7 TRBV28 CASSSGVLYEQYF
TRBJ1-1 TRBV19 CASSTNRQGEAFF
TRBJ2-5 TRBV7-9 CASSLGLLDQETQYF
TRBJ2-2 TRBV5-1 CASSSGLTNTGELFF
TRBJ1-5 TRBV18 CASSPAIGAHNQPQHF
TRBJ2-5 TRBV4-1 CASSQLDAQETQYF
TRBJ1-4 TRBV12-3/TRBV12-4 CASSSASGGRGEKLFF
TRBJ2-7 TRBV5-6 CATGRVRGSSYEQYF
TRBJ1-2 TRBV20-1 CSATPTGIFSTYGYTF
TRBJ1-2 TRBV4-3 CASSQNLPTGPGTF
TRBJ2-5 TRBV28 CASSLGGLQETQYF
TRBJ2-7 TRBV29-1 CSVEGGQGSAYEQYF
TRBJ1-4 TRBV5-1 CASSSAGQIRLFF
TRBJ2-7 TRBV5-1 CASSGETSAYEQYF
TRBJ2-7 TRBV5-1 CASSLAGAGTIEQYF
TRBJ1-1 TRBV5-5 CASSADRDTEAFF
TRBJ2-7 TRBV6-5 CASSSLSGYEQYF
TRBJ2-2 TRBV5-1 CASSLGRTGELFF
TRBJ2-2 TRBV29-1 CSAGEGRTGELFF
TRBJ2-7 TRBV5-1 CASSLAVSAYEQYF
TRBJ1-4 TRBV20-1 CSARARVSLSSEKLFF
TRBJ2-2 TRBV6-2/TRBV6-3 CASSFTSGRANTGELFF
TRBJ1-1 TRBV12-3/TRBV12-4 CASRGDREEHWEAFF
TRBJ1-5 TRBV20-1 CSARDAGQGNQPQHF
TRBJ2-1 TRBV19 CASSRLAGGRSYNEQFF
TRBJ2-3 TRBV20-1 CSARDPLGEDTQYF
TRBJ2-3 TRBV25-1 CASSYIDTQYF
TRBJ1-2 TRBV7-3 CAIEGGQGPPRGGYTF
TRBJ2-5 TRBV5-1 CASSLRQAGETQYF
TRBJ2-1 TRBV15 CATSKSGAGSNEQFF
TRBJ2-1 TRBV5-1 CASSSGGAGAHNEQFF
TRBJ2-2 TRBV27 CASMGQDHTGELFF
TRBJ2-7 TRBV10-3 CAVGQGAREQYF
TRBJ1-1 TRBV5-5 CASSLEGEGSRAFF
TRBJ1-3 TRBV7-2 CASSLARHSGNTIYF
TRBJ2-1 TRBV19 CASSHSGRDYNEQFF
TRBJ1-1 TRBV6-5 CASSSPLSGGYTEAFF
TRBJ2-2 TRBV7-2 CASSPTSHGGELFF
TRBJ1-2 TRBV7-2 CASSYPRQGARGGYTF
TRBJ1-2 TRBV3-1 CASSQVQGEDGYTF
TRBJ1-6 TRBV15 CATSRDHLGPSPLHF
TRBJ2-1 TRBV28 CASMGETGRNNEQFF
TRBJ1-6 TRBV20-1 CSAGVGRAPSPLHF
TRBJ2-3 TRBV7-9 CASSTGGTDTQYF
TRBJ2-1 TRBV6-1 CASSVEDAPYNEQFF
TRBJ2-7 TRBV12-3/TRBV12-4 CASSLVTGAGEQYF
TRBJ1-2 TRBV19 CASKPDTTNYGYTF
TRBJ1-1 TRBV9 CASSAGPVNTEAFF